This T cell receptor beta chain appears in the sequencing data of a study of cytomegalovirus exposure and HLA in healthy donors. Study-level findings and limits: Among TCR beta chains, those listed as cytomegalovirus-associated numbered some 170. A likely sequencing artifact accounted for one observed cluster of highly shared sequence variants. A previous analysis found most TCR beta V segments productive roughly 87% or roughly 30% of the time.

On this clone itself: Its antigen is unidentified.

A multiplex PCR was run with 60 Vbeta primers and 13 Jbeta primers. In the original analysis: Tens of millions of unique TCR beta chains, 10 million to 13 million of them shared, were counted by a later analysis. Assay: immunoSEQ multiplex PCR; the TCRdb copy retains only in-frame clones and omits some. The V and J calls and the clone size are those of that table, but D and trimming were determined from the DNA. The data show about 160,000 clones, approximately 80% seen once. V was trimmed by 2 bases and J by 3 bases, leaving 6 bases between them. The germline V gene encodes CDR1 SGHDT and CDR2 YYEEEE. The CDR3 extends over 12 amino acids.

Sequencing was carried out using PBMCs. The receptor was derived from a woman between 45 and 60 years old in good health and CMV-seronegative. The chain combines TRBV5-6 with TRBJ2-7, with D unclear. Here the CDR3 DNA reads TGTGCCAGCAGCTTATACAGCTACGAGCAGTACTTC. Translating it yields CASSLYSYEQYF.